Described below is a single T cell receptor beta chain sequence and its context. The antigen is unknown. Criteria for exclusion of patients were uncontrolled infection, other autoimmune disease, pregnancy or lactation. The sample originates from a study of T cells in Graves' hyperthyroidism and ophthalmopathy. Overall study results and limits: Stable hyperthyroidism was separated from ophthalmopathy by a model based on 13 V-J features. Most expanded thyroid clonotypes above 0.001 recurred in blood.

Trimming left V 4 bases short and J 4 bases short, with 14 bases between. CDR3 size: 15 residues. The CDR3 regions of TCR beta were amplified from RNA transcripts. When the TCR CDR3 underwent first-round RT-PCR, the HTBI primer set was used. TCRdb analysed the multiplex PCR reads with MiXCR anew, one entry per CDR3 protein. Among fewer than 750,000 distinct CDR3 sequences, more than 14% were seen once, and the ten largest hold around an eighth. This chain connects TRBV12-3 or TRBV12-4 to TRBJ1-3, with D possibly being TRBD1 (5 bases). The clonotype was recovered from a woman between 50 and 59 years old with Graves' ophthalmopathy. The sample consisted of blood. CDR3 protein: CASSYAGRIGNTIYF. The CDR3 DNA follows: TGTGCCAGCAGTTACGCGGGGCGTATCGGAAACACCATATATTTT.